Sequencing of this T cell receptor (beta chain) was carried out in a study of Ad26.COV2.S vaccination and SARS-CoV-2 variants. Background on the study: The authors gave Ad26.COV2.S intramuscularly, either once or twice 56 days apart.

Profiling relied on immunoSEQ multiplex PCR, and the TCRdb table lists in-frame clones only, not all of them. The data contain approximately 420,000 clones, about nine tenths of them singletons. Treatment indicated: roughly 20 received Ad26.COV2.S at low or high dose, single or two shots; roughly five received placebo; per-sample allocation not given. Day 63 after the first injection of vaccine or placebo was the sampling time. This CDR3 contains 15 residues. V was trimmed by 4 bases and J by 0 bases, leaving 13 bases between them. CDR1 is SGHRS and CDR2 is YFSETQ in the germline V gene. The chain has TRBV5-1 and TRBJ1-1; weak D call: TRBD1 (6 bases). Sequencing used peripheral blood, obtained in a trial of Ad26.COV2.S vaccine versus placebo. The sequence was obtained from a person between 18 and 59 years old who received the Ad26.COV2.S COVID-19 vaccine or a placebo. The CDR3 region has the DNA TGCGCCAGCAGCGTATGGGGGGCGCTGAACACTGAAGCTTTCTTT. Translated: CASSVWGALNTEAFF.